These 2 T cell receptor beta chains were sequenced from one sample in a study of Ad26.COV2.S vaccination and SARS-CoV-2 variants. Using immunoSEQ multiplex PCR, the repertoire was profiled, and TCRdb retains in-frame clones only, with some absent. The table records some 180,000 clones, 70% to 90% of them present only once. Material: peripheral blood, obtained after recovery from COVID-19. These receptors all come from a human donor who had recovered from COVID-19.

The table lists this clone with a count of one. The chain couples TRBV27 to TRBJ2-1, with 9 nucleotides matching TRBD2. The CDR3 consists of 15 residues. V lost 7 bases to trimming and J lost 8 bases; unmatched junction nucleotides: 12. CDR1 is MNHEY, CDR2 SMNVEV, per germline (reference sequence). The CDR3 coding sequence is TGTGCCAGCAATAAGGATAGCGGGAGCTGGGATGAGCAGTTCTTC. This codes for CASNKDSGSWDEQFF.

This clone was recorded once. V usage is TRBV5-1 and J usage is TRBJ2-2; D is possibly TRBD1 (6 bases). The germline gives CDR1 SGHRS, CDR2 YFSETQ. Trimming shortened V by 9 bases and J by 0 bases, and 24 bases separated the two germline ends. This CDR3 has 18 residues. CDR3 sequence: CATSQGSTLVANTGELFF. The CDR3 DNA is TGCGCCACTTCACAGGGATCCACCCTAGTCGCGAACACCGGGGAGCTGTTTTTT.